This TCR beta chain was identified during a study of chemoradiotherapy in HPV16-positive cancers. Across the whole study: Candidate HPV-specific T-cell clones and common TCR motifs came from functional assays in two HPV16-positive patients. Findings and caveats of the study: For HPV16-positive patients, expanding HPV-responsive T cells associated with longer recurrence-free survival.

This clone came up once. Its antigen is currently unknown. The CDR3 is 16 amino acids. The J segment lost 3 bases and the V segment lost 5 bases, leaving 9 bases of the junction unmatched. Germline V gene lookup returns CDR1 SGHTA and CDR2 FQGTGA. The repertoire was sequenced with immunoSEQ multiplex PCR; TCRdb's copy has only in-frame clones and lacks some. This table has some 30,000 clones, just under 80% appearing once. The sequencing here drew on blood, taken from a patient who underwent chemoradiotherapy. This sequence originates from a human donor with HPV-associated anogenital cancer. This chain links TRBV7-3 with TRBJ2-2, with 7 bases that match TRBD1. The CDR3 nucleotides read TGTGCCAGCAGCCCACGGGACAGCCAATACACCGGGGAGCTGTTTTTT. It yields the protein CASSPRDSQYTGELFF.